This is a list of T cell receptor beta chains from one sample in a study of PD-L1 blockade in urothelial cancer. The repertoire was sequenced with immunoSEQ multiplex PCR; TCRdb's copy has only in-frame clones and lacks some. The repertoire has about 51,000 clones, around 86% of them found once; the top ten carry 16%. This specimen consisted of PBMCs, obtained around atezolizumab (anti-PD-L1) treatment. These receptors all stem from a man aged 60 to 75 with urothelial cancer. CDR3s include the opening cysteine and the closing phenylalanine or tryptophan. A D gene is named only where the DNA matches it firmly. Rows give clone size only sometimes, using once, few, many, or a class for an expanded clone.

J	size	D	V	DNA	CDR3
TRBJ2-3	NA	NA	TRBV21-1	TGTGCCAGCAGCCCCTGGGGACTAGCGGGGGGAACAGATACGCAGTATTTT	CASSPWGLAGGTDTQYF
TRBJ2-1	NA	NA	TRBV2	TGTGCCAGCCTGCTAGCGCTCTACAATGAGCAGTTCTTC	CASLLALYNEQFF
TRBJ1-1	NA	TRBD1	TRBV11-3	TGTGCCAGCAGCTTAGGAGGGACAGGGTTGTTAGGCACTGAAGCTTTCTTT	CASSLGGTGLLGTEAFF
TRBJ2-1	NA	NA	TRBV7-9	TGTGCCAGCAGCTTAGGACGGGGGGGACAGAACAATGAGCAGTTCTTC	CASSLGRGGQNNEQFF
TRBJ1-5	once	NA	TRBV7-2	TGTGCCAGCAGCCAAGGGAGTGGAGGACAGCCCCAGCATTTT	CASSQGSGGQPQHF
TRBJ2-7	few	TRBD1	TRBV5-6	TGTGCCAGCAGCTTGGCAGCCGGGACAGGGTCCTACGAGCAGTACTTC	CASSLAAGTGSYEQYF
TRBJ2-3	once	NA	TRBV10-3	TGTGCCATCAGTGGGGGTCGGGGAGCTACAGATACGCAGTATTTT	CAISGGRGATDTQYF
TRBJ1-1	NA	TRBD1	TRBV6-1	TGTGCCAGCAGTGAAGTTCAGGGGGCAGGGAACACTGAAGCTTTCTTT	CASSEVQGAGNTEAFF
TRBJ2-1	few	NA	TRBV5-1	TGCGCCAGCAGCTTGGAGAGGTACAATGAGCAGTTCTTC	CASSLERYNEQFF
TRBJ1-4	NA	NA	TRBV9	TGTGCCAGCAGCGCCCCAGTAGATGGGGGGAGGGAAAAACTGTTTTTT	CASSAPVDGGREKLFF
TRBJ2-7	NA	NA	TRBV12-2	TGTGCAAGTCGCTTAGTCCAACGGGAGGAGGCATCCTACGAGCAGTACTTC	CASRLVQREEASYEQYF
TRBJ2-6	NA	NA	TRBV5-6	TGTGCCAGCAGCCTATACAGGCCACTAGCAAACTCTGGGGCCAACGTCCTGACTTTC	CASSLYRPLANSGANVLTF
TRBJ1-1	NA	NA	TRBV30	TGTGCCTGGAGTGTTCGGGAGACTGAAGCTTTCTTT	CAWSVRETEAFF
TRBJ2-3	NA	NA	TRBV5-4	TGTGCCAGCAGCTTGGCCGGGCGGGATCGAACAGATACGCAGTATTTT	CASSLAGRDRTDTQYF
TRBJ2-2	NA	TRBD2	TRBV19	TGTGCCAGTCAGAGCGGGAGCCTGACCGGGGAGCTGTTTTTT	CASQSGSLTGELFF
TRBJ2-3	NA	NA	TRBV7-3	TGTGCCAGCAGCCCAGGAAGTCGGATCAGCACAGATACGCAGTATTTT	CASSPGSRISTDTQYF
TRBJ2-6	NA	NA	TRBV19	TGTGCCAGTAGTATAAATGCGGGAAGCTCTGGGGCCAACGTCCTGACTTTC	CASSINAGSSGANVLTF
TRBJ1-6	NA	TRBD1	TRBV27	TGTGCCAGCAGGATTATTACTCGTGGACAGGGGGCTCGGTCACCCCTCCACTTT	CASRIITRGQGARSPLHF
TRBJ2-2	NA	TRBD1	TRBV7-3	TGTGCCAGCAGCTTTGGGACAGGGAACACCGGGGAGCTGTTTTTT	CASSFGTGNTGELFF
TRBJ1-2	NA	NA	TRBV7-9	TGTGCCAGCAGCTTAAGCGGGGCTCGGTATCTTTATGGCTACACCTTC	CASSLSGARYLYGYTF
TRBJ1-1	NA	NA	TRBV5-6	TGTGCCAGCAGCCTGATTCGGGGGGGGCACACTGAAGCTTTCTTT	CASSLIRGGHTEAFF
TRBJ2-7	NA	NA	TRBV19	TGTGCCAGTAGTATAAGGGACTCAAAATACTACGAGCAGTACTTC	CASSIRDSKYYEQYF
TRBJ1-5	NA	NA	TRBV19	TGTGCCAGTAGTATAGTGGGGGGGGTCGGGAGCAATCAGCCCCAGCATTTT	CASSIVGGVGSNQPQHF
TRBJ2-7	few	NA	TRBV6-5	TGTGCCAGCAGTTACGGTCCCTTCGGTTCCTACGAGCAGTACTTC	CASSYGPFGSYEQYF
TRBJ2-3	NA	NA	TRBV6-6	TGTGCCAGCAGTCCCCGGGACACTAGCACAGATACGCAGTATTTT	CASSPRDTSTDTQYF
TRBJ2-7	NA	NA	TRBV2	TGTGCCAGCAGTGACATATCGGGACTTTTAACCTACGAGCAGTACTTC	CASSDISGLLTYEQYF
TRBJ2-7	NA	TRBD2	TRBV5-4	TGTGCCAGCAGGCCAGGTGCGGGACTAGTCTCCGGCGAGCAGTACTTC	CASRPGAGLVSGEQYF
TRBJ2-6	NA	TRBD1	TRBV15	TGTGCCACCAGCAGAACTACAGGGGACGGGGCCAACGTCCTGACTTTC	CATSRTTGDGANVLTF
TRBJ1-1	NA	NA	TRBV6-1	TGTGCCAGCAGTGAAGGGGGTAAACAGGGCACTGAAGCTTTCTTT	CASSEGGKQGTEAFF
TRBJ1-1	few	NA	TRBV28	TGTGCCAGCAGCACCCGTGTGGGGCTGGGCACTGAAGCTTTCTTT	CASSTRVGLGTEAFF
TRBJ2-7	NA	TRBD2	TRBV7-9	TGTGCCAGCAGCTTATCCGGGACTAGCGGGAGGTACGAGCAGTACTTC	CASSLSGTSGRYEQYF
TRBJ1-3	NA	NA	TRBV7-3	TGTGCCAGCAGCTTATCCCCCGCGTCTGGAAACACCATATATTTT	CASSLSPASGNTIYF
TRBJ2-7	once	TRBD1	TRBV9	TGTGCCAGCAGCCCTAATCCGGGACAGGGATACGAGCAGTACTTC	CASSPNPGQGYEQYF
TRBJ2-5	NA	TRBD1	TRBV11-3	TGTGCCAGCAGCTTAGTACAGGGGGAGACCCAGTACTTC	CASSLVQGETQYF
TRBJ1-2	NA	TRBD1	TRBV2	TGTGCCAGCAGTCCCAGCACTGGGACAGGCACTAACTATGGCTACACCTTC	CASSPSTGTGTNYGYTF
TRBJ2-5	NA	TRBD2	TRBV18	TGTGCCAGCTCACTCTCCCGGCTAGCGGGCAGGGCGGAGACCCAGTACTTC	CASSLSRLAGRAETQYF
TRBJ2-3	NA	NA	TRBV5-4	TGTGCCAGCAGAACCGGGACAACCACAGATACGCAGTATTTT	CASRTGTTTDTQYF
TRBJ2-1	NA	TRBD2	TRBV29-1	TGCAGCGTGGATAGCGGGAGGGCCTACAATGAGCAGTTCTTC	CSVDSGRAYNEQFF
TRBJ1-1	NA	NA	TRBV30	TGTGCCTGGCACAGGGAAATACCTGAAGCTTTCTTT	CAWHREIPEAFF
TRBJ2-1	NA	TRBD2	TRBV5-5	TGTGCCAGCAGCCGCGAATTTGCAGGAGCGGGAGGGGGCTACAATGAGCAGTTCTTC	CASSREFAGAGGGYNEQFF
TRBJ1-1	NA	NA	TRBV29-1	TGCAGCGTTCGGGGTCGGGGATTGAACACTGAAGCTTTCTTT	CSVRGRGLNTEAFF
TRBJ2-5	NA	NA	TRBV9	TGTGCCAGCAGCGTAGTAGGATCAGGGGGGAATTCGGGGGAGACCCAGTACTTC	CASSVVGSGGNSGETQYF
TRBJ2-2	NA	TRBD1	TRBV10-3	TGTGCCATCAGTGAGTCGTCCGGGACAGAAAACACCGGGGAGCTGTTTTTT	CAISESSGTENTGELFF
TRBJ2-5	NA	TRBD1	TRBV5-6	TGTGCCAGCAGCCCCTTCAGGGACAGGGGGTTCGGAGAGACCCAGTACTTC	CASSPFRDRGFGETQYF
TRBJ2-5	NA	NA	TRBV5-1	TGCGCCAGCAGCCGCACAGGGTTGGACCAAGAGACCCAGTACTTC	CASSRTGLDQETQYF
TRBJ2-3	NA	TRBD2	TRBV7-3	TGTGCCAGCAGCTTGGGCGGGGGAGATTCAGATACGCAGTATTTT	CASSLGGGDSDTQYF
TRBJ2-1	NA	NA	TRBV19	TGTGCCAGTAGTGCCATGGACTACCTCCGTTACAATGAGCAGTTCTTC	CASSAMDYLRYNEQFF
TRBJ1-1	NA	NA	TRBV4-3	TGCGCCAGCAGCCAAGTTCCGGGCACTGAAGCTTTCTTT	CASSQVPGTEAFF
TRBJ2-3	NA	NA	TRBV21-1	TGTGCCAGCAGCAGGGGGACTAGCGGCCACACAGATACGCAGTATTTT	CASSRGTSGHTDTQYF
TRBJ2-5	NA	NA	TRBV29-1	TGCAGCGTTCACGCAGGGCAAGAGACCCAGTACTTC	CSVHAGQETQYF
TRBJ2-1	NA	TRBD2	TRBV18	TGTGCCAGCTCACCCCGACAACTAGCGGGATATACGGGGACCTACAATGAGCAGTTCTTC	CASSPRQLAGYTGTYNEQFF
TRBJ2-1	NA	NA	TRBV14	TGTGCCAGCAGGAGTATAGGAGGGCCGGGGAATGAGCAGTTCTTC	CASRSIGGPGNEQFF
TRBJ2-7	NA	NA	TRBV25-1	TGTGCCAGCAGTGCCTCATGGGGGGGCTTTTCCTACGAGCAGTACTTC	CASSASWGGFSYEQYF
TRBJ2-1	NA	TRBD2	TRBV7-6	TGTGCCAGCAGCTCCGGGACTAGCTGGTACAATGAGCAGTTCTTC	CASSSGTSWYNEQFF
TRBJ1-5	NA	NA	TRBV15	TGTGCCACCAGCAGGGGAGGTGAGATGGGCATCGGCAATCAGCCCCAGCATTTT	CATSRGGEMGIGNQPQHF